Below, one T cell receptor beta chain is given with its context. Original methodology: Cell counts per sample came from amplifying reference gene primers. The table came from immunoSEQ multiplex PCR; TCRdb's copy has only in-frame clones and leaves some out. V, J and clone size reflect that table, while D and trimming were determined from the DNA. This sample has 95,000 to 150,000 clones, with about 84% found just once. These data originate in a study of blood T cell repertoires in COVID-19. Turning to the study itself: Collection of acute and convalescent COVID-19 samples took place in the United States, Italy and Spain. From T cells, B-cell-depleted T cells, or PBMCs came the material, which was cDNA or gDNA.

Specimen: peripheral blood. The TCR sequence derives from a man aged 55 to 70 with acute or convalescent COVID-19.

The chain's CDR3 is CASSLRQAENEKLFF. The CDR3 coding sequence is TGTGCCAGCTCTCTTCGACAGGCAGAGAATGAAAAACTGTTTTTT. The chain uses TRBV18 and TRBJ1-4; D is perhaps TRBD1 (6 bases). The CDR3 contains 15 residues. Trimming stripped 6 bases from V and 5 bases from J, with 16 bases between. Germline assignment: CDR1 KGHSH and CDR2 LQKENI.